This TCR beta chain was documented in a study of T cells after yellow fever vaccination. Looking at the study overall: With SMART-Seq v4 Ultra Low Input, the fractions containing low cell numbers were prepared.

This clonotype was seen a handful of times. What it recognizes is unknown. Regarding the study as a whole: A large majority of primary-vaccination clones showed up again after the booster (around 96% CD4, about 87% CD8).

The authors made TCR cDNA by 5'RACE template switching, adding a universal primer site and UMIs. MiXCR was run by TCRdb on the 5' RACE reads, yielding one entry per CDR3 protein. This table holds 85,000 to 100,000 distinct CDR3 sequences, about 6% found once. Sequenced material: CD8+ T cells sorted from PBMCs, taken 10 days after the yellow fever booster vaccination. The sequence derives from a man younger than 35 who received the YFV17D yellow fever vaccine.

The CDR3 spells CASSFVLRGSNQPQHF. The CDR3 nucleotides are TGCGCCAGCAGCTTCGTATTACGGGGGAGCAATCAGCCCCAGCATTTT. The rearrangement joins TRBV4-1 to TRBJ1-5, with a possible D match to TRBD1 (5 bases). The CDR3 is made up of 16 amino acids. Germline CDR1 MGHRA, CDR2 YSYEKL. The V and J ends lost 5 bases and 1 base respectively, with 15 bases between them.